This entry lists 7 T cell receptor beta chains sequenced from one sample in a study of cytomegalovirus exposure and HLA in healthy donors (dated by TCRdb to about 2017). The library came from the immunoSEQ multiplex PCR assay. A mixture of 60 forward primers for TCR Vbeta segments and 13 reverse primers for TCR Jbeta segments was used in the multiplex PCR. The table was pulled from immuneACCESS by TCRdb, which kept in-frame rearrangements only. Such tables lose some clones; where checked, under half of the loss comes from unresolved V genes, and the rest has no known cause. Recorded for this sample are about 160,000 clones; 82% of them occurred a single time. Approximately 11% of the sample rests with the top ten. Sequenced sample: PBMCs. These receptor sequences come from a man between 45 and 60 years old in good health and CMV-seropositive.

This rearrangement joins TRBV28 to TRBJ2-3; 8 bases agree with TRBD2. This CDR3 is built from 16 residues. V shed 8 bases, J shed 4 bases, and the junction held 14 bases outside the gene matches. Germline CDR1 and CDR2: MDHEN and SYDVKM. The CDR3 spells CASAEGSGRRSDTQYF. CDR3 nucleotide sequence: TGTGCCAGCGCGGAGGGAAGCGGGAGAAGGTCAGATACGCAGTATTTT.

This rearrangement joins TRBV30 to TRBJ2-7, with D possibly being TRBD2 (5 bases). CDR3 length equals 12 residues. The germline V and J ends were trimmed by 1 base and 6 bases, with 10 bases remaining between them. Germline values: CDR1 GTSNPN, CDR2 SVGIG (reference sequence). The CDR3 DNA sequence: TGTGCCTGGAGTGGCGGAGGCGGCGAGCAGTACTTC. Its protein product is CAWSGGGGEQYF.

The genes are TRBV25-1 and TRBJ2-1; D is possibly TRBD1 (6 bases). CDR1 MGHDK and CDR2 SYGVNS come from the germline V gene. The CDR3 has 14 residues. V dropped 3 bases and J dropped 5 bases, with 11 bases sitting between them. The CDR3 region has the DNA TGTGCCAGCAGTGAGAACAGGGACCACAATGAGCAGTTCTTC. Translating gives CASSENRDHNEQFF. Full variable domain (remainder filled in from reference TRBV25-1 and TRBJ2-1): EADIYQTPRYLVIGTGKKITLECSQTMGHDKMYWYQQDPGMELHLIHYSYGVNSTEKGDLSSESTVSRIRTEHFPLTLESARPSHTSQYLCASSENRDHNEQFFGPGTRLTVL.

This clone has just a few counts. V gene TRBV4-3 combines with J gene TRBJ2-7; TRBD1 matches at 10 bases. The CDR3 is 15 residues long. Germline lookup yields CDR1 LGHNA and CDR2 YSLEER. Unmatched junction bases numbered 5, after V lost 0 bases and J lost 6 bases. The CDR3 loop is CASSQDWTGGGEQYF. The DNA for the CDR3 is TGCGCCAGCAGCCAAGATTGGACAGGGGGTGGCGAGCAGTACTTC.

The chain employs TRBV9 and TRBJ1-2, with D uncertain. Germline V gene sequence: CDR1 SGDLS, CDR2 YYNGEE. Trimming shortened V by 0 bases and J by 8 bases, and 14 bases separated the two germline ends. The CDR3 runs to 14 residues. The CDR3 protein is CASSVVVGGEGYTF. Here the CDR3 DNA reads TGTGCCAGCAGCGTAGTAGTCGGAGGTGAAGGCTACACCTTC.

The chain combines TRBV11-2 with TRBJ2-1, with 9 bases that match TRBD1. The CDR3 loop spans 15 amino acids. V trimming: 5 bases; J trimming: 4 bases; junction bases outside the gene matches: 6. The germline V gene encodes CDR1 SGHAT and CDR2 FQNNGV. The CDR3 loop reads CASSPGTGIYNEQFF. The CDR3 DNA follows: TGTGCCAGCAGCCCCGGGACAGGGATATACAATGAGCAGTTCTTC.

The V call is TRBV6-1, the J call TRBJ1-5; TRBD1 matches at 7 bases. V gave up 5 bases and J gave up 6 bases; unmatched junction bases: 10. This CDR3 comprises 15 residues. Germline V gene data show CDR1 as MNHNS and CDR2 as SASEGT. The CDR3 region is CASSSGTVSSQPQHF. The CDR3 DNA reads TGTGCCAGCAGTTCCGGGACAGTTAGTAGTCAGCCCCAGCATTTT.